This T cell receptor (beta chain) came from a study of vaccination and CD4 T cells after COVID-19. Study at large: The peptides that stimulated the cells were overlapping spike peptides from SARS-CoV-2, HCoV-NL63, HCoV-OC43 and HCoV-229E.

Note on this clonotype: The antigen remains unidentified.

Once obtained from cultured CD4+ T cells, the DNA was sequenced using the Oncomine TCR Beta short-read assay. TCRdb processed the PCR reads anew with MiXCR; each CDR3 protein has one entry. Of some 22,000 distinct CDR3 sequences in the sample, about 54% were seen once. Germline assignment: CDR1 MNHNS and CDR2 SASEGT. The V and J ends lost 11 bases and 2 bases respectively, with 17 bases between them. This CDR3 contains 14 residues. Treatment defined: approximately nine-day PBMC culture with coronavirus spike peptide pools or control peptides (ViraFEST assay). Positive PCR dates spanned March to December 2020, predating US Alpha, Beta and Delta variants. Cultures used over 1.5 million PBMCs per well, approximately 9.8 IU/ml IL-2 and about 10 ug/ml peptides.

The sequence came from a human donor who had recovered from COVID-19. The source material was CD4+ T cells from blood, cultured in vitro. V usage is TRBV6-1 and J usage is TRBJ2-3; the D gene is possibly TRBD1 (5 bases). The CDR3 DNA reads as TGTGCCTCCCAAAGGGGCAGCACCACAGATACGCAGTATTTT. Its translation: CASQRGSTTDTQYF.